This TCR beta chain was found in a study of OX40 agonist ivuxolimab in advanced cancers. The study, taken as a whole, reports: CD8+ T cells were the subset that, on average, had more expanded clones than CD4+. With doses of 0.1 to 3.0 mg/kg, CD4+ and CD8+ blood T cells had undergone clonal expansion by week 6.

The assay was immunoSEQ multiplex PCR, and TCRdb's table has in-frame clones only and misses some. The sample lists roughly 100,000 clones, approximately 80% occurring once. Peripheral blood came from all dose cohorts at three timepoints. The CDR3 runs to 15 residues. The germline CDR1 and CDR2 sequences are SGHAT and FQNNGV. Trimming removed 3 bases at V and 0 bases at J, with 12 bases between. As regards this clone: Its antigen is unidentified.

This specimen was CD4+ or CD8+ T cells sorted from blood, taken in a trial of the OX40 agonist ivuxolimab. This TCR was sampled from an adult with an advanced solid tumor such as melanoma, head and neck, liver or kidney cancer. The chain couples TRBV11-2 to TRBJ2-7; weak D call: TRBD2 (5 bases). CDR3 sequence: CASSFSSISSYEQYF. CDR3 DNA sequence: TGTGCCAGCAGCTTCTCTAGCATAAGCTCCTACGAGCAGTACTTC.